This is a list of T cell receptor beta chains from one sample in a study of shared clonotypes between healthy human individuals. Assay: immunoSEQ multiplex PCR; the TCRdb copy retains only in-frame clones and omits some. This sample carries 1.5 million to 2.5 million clones, about 95% of them seen once, and the ten largest clones take approximately 1%. The sequenced sample was naive CD8+ T cells sorted from blood. The source is a man in his late teens or twenties in good health. The CDR3 runs from the conserved cysteine through the conserved F or W. The D gene is left open where the match is weak. Not every row has a clone size; where given, it reads once, few, many or a size class.

J,D,size,V,DNA,CDR3
TRBJ2-7,.,.,TRBV15,TGTGCCACCAGCAGAGATTGGACAGCGACCTCCTACGAGCAGTACTTC,CATSRDWTATSYEQYF
TRBJ1-1,TRBD1,.,TRBV5-1,TGCGCCAGCAGCTTAATCGACAGGGGTAGCATGAACACTGAAGCTTTCTTT,CASSLIDRGSMNTEAFF
TRBJ2-3,TRBD1,.,TRBV13,TGTGCCAGCAGCTTCTATAGGGGGCCAGATACGCAGTATTTT,CASSFYRGPDTQYF
TRBJ2-1,TRBD2,once,TRBV2,TGTGCCAGCAGTGAAGGGGTAGCGGGGGCCGGGAATGAGCAGTTCTTC,CASSEGVAGAGNEQFF
TRBJ2-7,TRBD1,.,TRBV19,TGTGCCAGTAGTATAGAGGCCCTGGGACAGGGATGGTACGAGCAGTACTTC,CASSIEALGQGWYEQYF
TRBJ2-1,.,.,TRBV30,TGTGCCTGGAGTCAGGCAACCAATGAGCAGTTCTTC,CAWSQATNEQFF
TRBJ2-2,.,.,TRBV6-5,TGTGCCAGCAGTTACTCGGGCTTACCGAACACCGGGGAGCTGTTTTTT,CASSYSGLPNTGELFF
TRBJ2-3,.,.,TRBV6-6,TGTGCCAGCAGTTACGTGGCCACAGATACGCAGTATTTT,CASSYVATDTQYF
TRBJ2-7,TRBD1,.,TRBV5-1,TGCGCCAGCAGCTTGGGGACAGGGGTTTACGAGCAGTACTTC,CASSLGTGVYEQYF
TRBJ2-4,.,.,TRBV13,TGTGCCAGCAGCCCCCCGACAAGCAAAAACATTCAGTACTTC,CASSPPTSKNIQYF
TRBJ2-7,.,.,TRBV4-1,TGCGCCAGCAGCCAAGAATCGGCCTACGAGCAGTACTTC,CASSQESAYEQYF
TRBJ2-7,.,.,TRBV9,TGTGCCAGCAGCCAGGGACCAGGATACGAGCAGTACTTC,CASSQGPGYEQYF
TRBJ1-2,.,.,TRBV6-6,TGTGCCAGCAGTTACTCAGCTGTGATCAACTATGGCTACACCTTC,CASSYSAVINYGYTF
TRBJ2-7,.,once,TRBV7-6,TGTGCCAGCAGCTTAAGTCTAGGAGGCCTGGGGTACGAGCAGTACTTC,CASSLSLGGLGYEQYF
TRBJ1-4,.,.,TRBV4-1,TGCGCCAGCAGCCATGACGTTACAGGGTGGTCAAATGAAAAACTGTTTTTT,CASSHDVTGWSNEKLFF
TRBJ2-1,TRBD1,.,TRBV29-1,TGCAGCGTTGGGACAGGGGCCTACAATGAGCAGTTCTTC,CSVGTGAYNEQFF
TRBJ2-1,.,once,TRBV9,TGTGCCAGCAGCGTAGCCGCCGGGGTCCACAATGAGCAGTTCTTC,CASSVAAGVHNEQFF
TRBJ2-3,.,.,TRBV27,TGTGCCAGCAGTTTATCGCCCGGAGCCCCAGATACGCAGTATTTT,CASSLSPGAPDTQYF
TRBJ2-2,TRBD2,.,TRBV2,TGTGCCAGCAGTGAAGGCCAGGGAGGGCCCGGGGAGCTGTTTTTT,CASSEGQGGPGELFF
TRBJ1-4,.,.,TRBV27,TGTGCCAGCAGTTTAGCAAATAATGAAAAACTGTTTTTT,CASSLANNEKLFF
TRBJ1-1,TRBD1,once,TRBV7-9,TGTGCCAGCAGCCCGCGGGAGGGGGCGCCTCATAACACTGAAGCTTTCTTT,CASSPREGAPHNTEAFF
TRBJ2-5,TRBD2,.,TRBV27,TGTGCCAGCAGTCAGACTAGCGGGAATTACATACGGGACTCGGCGACCCAGTACTTC,CASSQTSGNYIRDSATQYF
TRBJ2-7,.,.,TRBV6-6,TGTGCCAGCTCCGACGGCGGACTCCTAAGCTACGAGCAGTACTTC,CASSDGGLLSYEQYF
TRBJ2-5,.,.,TRBV30,TGTGCCTGGAGCTCCTGGGCCGACCGCCTTCAAGAGACCCAGTACTTC,CAWSSWADRLQETQYF
TRBJ2-2,.,few,TRBV5-8,TGTGCCAGCAGCTTCGGCACTTCATTACCCGGGGAGCTGTTTTTT,CASSFGTSLPGELFF
TRBJ2-7,.,.,TRBV11-2,TGTGCCAGCAGCTTAGGTGACGACTCCTACGAGCAGTACTTC,CASSLGDDSYEQYF
TRBJ2-1,.,.,TRBV10-1,TGCGCCAGCAGTTCTGACCCCTACAATGAGCAGTTCTTC,CASSSDPYNEQFF
TRBJ2-3,TRBD1,.,TRBV6-4,TGTGCCAGCAGCCGGACAGGGGGCACAGATACGCAGTATTTT,CASSRTGGTDTQYF
TRBJ2-5,TRBD1,.,TRBV2,TGTGCCAGCAGTCGGGACAGTCAAGAGACCCAGTACTTC,CASSRDSQETQYF
TRBJ1-2,.,.,TRBV4-1,TGCGCCAGCAGCCAAGATCAGAGGAACTATGGCTACACCTTC,CASSQDQRNYGYTF
TRBJ1-1,.,.,TRBV6-5,TGTGCCAGCAGTCACAGGGATCGAAACACTGAAGCTTTCTTT,CASSHRDRNTEAFF